This TCR beta chain was retrieved from a study of T cell changes during pregnancy in multiple sclerosis. The CDR3 extends over 17 amino acids. The J segment lost 3 bases and the V segment lost 3 bases, leaving 11 bases of the junction unmatched. Germline CDR1 ENHRY, CDR2 SYGVKD. Sequencing was performed with immunoSEQ multiplex PCR; in TCRdb, only in-frame clones are kept and a portion is missing. The profile shows approximately 45,000 clones, about 90% of them singletons. This chain connects TRBV10-3 to TRBJ2-7, with 10 bases identical to TRBD1. Here the sequenced sample was CD4+ T cells from peripheral blood mononuclear cells, taken in the second trimester of pregnancy. The clonotype originates from a female donor in good health, enrolled as a control in a pregnancy study. The CDR3 bases are TGTGCCATCAGTGATGATTGGACAGGGGGAAAGTTCTACGAGCAGTACTTC. Translated: CAISDDWTGGKFYEQYF.